These 24 T cell receptor beta chains were sequenced from one sample in a study of cytomegalovirus exposure and HLA in healthy donors. PCR used 60 Vbeta primers and 13 Jbeta primers. Some clones are missing from TCRdb's copy, which holds only in-frame ones; the method was immunoSEQ multiplex PCR. The sample lists around 150,000 clones; nearly 80% were seen once. Sequencing was carried out using PBMCs. The source is a man aged 50 or older in good health and CMV-seropositive.

This clone came up a few times. The chain couples TRBV10-3 to TRBJ2-6; possible D gene TRBD2, 6 bases. This CDR3 spans 16 amino acids. The V gene's germline CDR1 is ENHRY and CDR2 SYGVKD. V was trimmed by 0 bases and J by 4 bases, leaving 10 bases between them. In nucleotides, the CDR3 is TGTGCCATCAGTGAGTCTAGGGGAGGAGGGGCCAACGTCCTGACTTTC. It translates to CAISESRGGGANVLTF.

The genes are TRBV4-1 and TRBJ1-1; D ambiguous. Trimming left V 6 bases short and J 11 bases short, with 28 bases between. Germline lookup yields CDR1 MGHRA and CDR2 YSYEKL. This CDR3 has 16 amino acids. In nucleotides, the CDR3 is TGCGCCAGCAGAGCCCCAGGCTCGGGGAAACCTTTCGGGGCTTTCTTT. It encodes CASRAPGSGKPFGAFF.

The V and J genes are TRBV14 and TRBJ2-2; TRBD1 aligns across 8 bases. CDR1 and CDR2 from the germline V gene are SGHDN and FVKESK. The junction had 11 bases not matched to a gene; V was cut back by 0 bases and J by 5 bases. This CDR3 contains 18 residues. The CDR3 sequence is CASSQDRARGRGTGELFF. The CDR3 region has the DNA TGTGCCAGCAGCCAAGATCGAGCCAGGGGGCGGGGTACCGGGGAGCTGTTTTTT.

The gene calls are TRBV27 and TRBJ1-1; 11 bases agree with TRBD1. CDR1 and CDR2 from the germline V gene are MNHEY and SMNVEV (reference sequence). The V gene end was trimmed by 5 bases and the J gene end by 3 bases; junction bases not matched to a gene: 11. The CDR3 loop spans 17 amino acids. The CDR3 DNA follows: TGTGCCAGCAGTCCAAGGGACAGGGGGGGTTGGTACACTGAAGCTTTCTTT. Protein product: CASSPRDRGGWYTEAFF.

The gene calls are TRBV27 and TRBJ2-1, with D maybe TRBD1 (7 bases). CDR3 length: 16 residues. V was shortened by 3 bases and J by 9 bases, with 21 bases between the two germline ends. CDR1 and CDR2 (germline): MNHEY, SMNVEV (reference sequence). In DNA form, the CDR3 reads TGTGCCAGCAGTTTTAGGAGGGACAGAGGTGGTGGTGAGCAGTTCTTC. Protein: CASSFRRDRGGGEQFF.

This clone was detected a few times. The chain employs TRBV7-2 and TRBJ1-5; D not certain. The germline V gene has CDR1 SGHTA and CDR2 FQGNSA. V was pared by 2 bases and J by 5 bases, with 7 bases between. CDR3 length equals 13 residues. CDR3 amino acids: CASSLIGDQPQHF. The CDR3 coding sequence is TGTGCCAGCAGCTTAATCGGAGATCAGCCCCAGCATTTT.

This sequence joins TRBV29-1 and TRBJ1-2, with D tentatively TRBD1 (6 bases). V shed 4 bases and J shed 0 bases, with 9 bases lying between them. The germline gives CDR1 SQVTM, CDR2 ANQGSEA. The length of the CDR3 is 13 residues. The CDR3: CSVAQGPNYGYTF. The DNA for the CDR3 is TGCAGCGTTGCACAGGGTCCTAACTATGGCTACACCTTC.

The chain has TRBV10-2 and TRBJ2-1; 11 nucleotides match TRBD2. Trimming cost V 7 bases and J 4 bases; bases outside gene matches: 9. This CDR3 spans 16 amino acids. Germline assignment: CDR1 WSHSY and CDR2 SAAADI. The CDR3 protein is CASNKAGTSGYNEQFF. The CDR3 nucleotides read TGCGCCAGCAACAAAGCCGGGACTAGCGGATACAATGAGCAGTTCTTC.

This clone appeared a single time. The rearrangement joins TRBV28 to TRBJ1-3, with D uncertain. V was clipped by 4 bases and J by 3 bases, with 19 bases between them. The CDR3 has 17 amino acids. Germline V CDR1 and CDR2: MDHEN, SYDVKM. CDR3 DNA: TGTGCCAGCAGTTCATCCGGGATGTGGAGATTTGGAAACACCATATATTTT. Protein sequence: CASSSSGMWRFGNTIYF.

The V and J genes are TRBV19 and TRBJ1-1; the D gene is possibly TRBD1 (6 bases). The ends were cut back, 6 bases at V and 4 bases at J, with 15 bases in the middle. The length of the CDR3 is 14 residues. Germline CDR1 is LNHDA and CDR2 is SQIVND (reference sequence). CDR3 residues: CASSLSGTSTEAFF. CDR3 coding DNA: TGTGCCAGTAGCTTATCCGGGACATCCACTGAAGCTTTCTTT.

The chain carries TRBV7-6 and TRBJ2-1; tentatively, D is TRBD1 (6 bases). This CDR3 comprises 13 residues. Germline V lookup: CDR1 SGHVS, CDR2 FNYEAQ. Trimming pared 4 bases from V and 7 bases from J, leaving 11 bases between. The CDR3, as DNA: TGTGCCAGCAGCTGGAGTAGGGGGAATGAGCAGTTCTTC. The encoded protein is CASSWSRGNEQFF.

The V call is TRBV30, the J call TRBJ2-1, with a possible D match to TRBD2 (6 bases). The CDR3 has 12 residues. V gave up 1 base and J gave up 6 bases, with 7 bases separating them. CDR1 is GTSNPN, CDR2 SVGIG, per germline (reference sequence). CDR3 bases: TGTGCCTGGAGTGCTAGCGCCAATGAGCAGTTCTTC. Translation: CAWSASANEQFF.

This chain connects TRBV5-8 to TRBJ2-2; D is unclear. Germline V gene lookup returns CDR1 SGHTS and CDR2 YDEGEE. CDR3 length equals 14 residues. The V end was cut by 0 bases, the J end by 1 base, with 4 bases between. CDR3: CASSLAKNTGELFF. Written as DNA, the CDR3 is TGTGCCAGCAGCTTGGCTAAGAACACCGGGGAGCTGTTTTTT.

This clone has only one observation. This rearrangement joins TRBV12-5 to TRBJ1-1, with D tentatively TRBD1 (5 bases). The V and J ends lost 6 bases and 11 bases respectively, with 13 bases between them. This CDR3 has 11 amino acids. CDR1 is LGHNT, CDR2 FRNRAP, per germline. The CDR3 sequence is CASGPGGEAFF. The CDR3 coding sequence is TGTGCTAGTGGGCCGGGGGGTGAGGCTTTCTTT.

Only one count was recorded for this clone. The V and J genes are TRBV5-5 and TRBJ1-2, with D possibly matching TRBD1 (5 bases). V lost 3 bases, J lost 10 bases, and 16 bases lay in between. The germline V gene encodes CDR1 SGHKS and CDR2 YYEKEE (reference sequence). CDR3 length: 13 amino acids. For the CDR3, the DNA is TGTGCCAGCAGCTCCTACGGAACAGGCATCTACACCTTC. Protein: CASSSYGTGIYTF.

The chain links TRBV28 to TRBJ1-6; D gene uncertain. V dropped 6 bases and J dropped 7 bases, with 7 bases sitting between them. This CDR3 is built from 12 residues. Germline values: CDR1 MDHEN, CDR2 SYDVKM. The CDR3 nucleotides are TGTGCCAGCAGGGGCCCCAATTCACCCCTCCACTTT. Its protein is CASRGPNSPLHF.

The V and J genes are TRBV29-1 and TRBJ1-1, with D perhaps TRBD1 (5 bases). Germline CDR1 SQVTM, CDR2 ANQGSEA. The CDR3 runs 14 residues. Trimming removed 4 bases at V and 6 bases at J, with 18 bases between. CDR3 sequence reads: CSVVSTAGGAEAFF. DNA of the CDR3: TGCAGCGTTGTGAGTACCGCCGGGGGGGCTGAAGCTTTCTTT.

This clone came up a few times. CDR3 bases: TGTGCCAGCAGTGAAGCGACTAGCGGGGGGACTCTGCGCAATGAGCAGTTCTTC. Its protein is CASSEATSGGTLRNEQFF. This rearrangement joins TRBV6-1 to TRBJ2-1, with TRBD2 identical over 13 bases. From germline, CDR1 is MNHNS and CDR2 SASEGT. The CDR3 sequence is 18 residues long. The V segment lost 0 bases and the J segment 6 bases; nucleotides outside the gene matches: 8.

The J gene is TRBJ1-2, the V gene TRBV2, with D possibly matching TRBD1 (6 bases). The CDR3 runs 14 residues. Deletions cut 6 bases from V and 2 bases from J, with 13 bases between. Germline V gene lookup returns CDR1 SNHLY and CDR2 FYNNEI. CDR3 protein: CASRVLQGNYGYTF. In nucleotides, the CDR3 is TGTGCCAGCAGAGTTCTACAGGGAAACTATGGCTACACCTTC.

This clone has only a few counts. The rearrangement joins TRBV28 to TRBJ1-5; no clear D. Trimming took off 5 bases at V and 7 bases at J, with 12 bases between the two ends. The CDR3 covers 13 residues. Germline CDR1 and CDR2: MDHEN and SYDVKM. In DNA, the CDR3 is TGTGCCAGCAGTCCGTCGCGGGTCCAGCCCCAGCATTTT. Translating gives CASSPSRVQPQHF.

The chain uses TRBV4-1 and TRBJ2-5; 10 nucleotides line up with TRBD2. J was trimmed by 2 bases and V by 0 bases; bases with no gene match: 12. The CDR3 loop spans 19 amino acids. Germline-derived CDR1 and CDR2 are MGHRA and YSYEKL. The CDR3 nucleotides are TGCGCCAGCAGCCAAGATCAGCTAGCGGGGGCCCTTTCTCAAGAGACCCAGTACTTC. It translates to CASSQDQLAGALSQETQYF.

This clone is a singleton in its sample. The rearrangement uses TRBV6-5 and TRBJ2-1; 8 bases line up with TRBD2. V was pared by 8 bases and J by 3 bases, with 9 bases of the junction left unmatched. Germline V gives CDR1 MNHEY, CDR2 SVGAGI. The CDR3 totals 15 residues. The CDR3 loop is CASRYSGGLYNEQFF. CDR3 sequence (DNA): TGTGCCAGCCGCTACTCGGGGGGGCTCTACAATGAGCAGTTCTTC.

In DNA form, the CDR3 reads TGCGCCAGCAGCTTGAAGGCGACAGCCGACTCCTACGAGCAGTACTTC. Translated: CASSLKATADSYEQYF. The chain recombines TRBV5-1 with TRBJ2-7; a possible D gene is TRBD1 (5 bases). This CDR3 has 16 residues. The V gene's germline CDR1 is SGHRS and CDR2 YFSETQ. Trimming left V 1 base short and J 0 bases short, with 14 bases between.

V is TRBV7-2 and J is TRBJ2-7; 7 bases map to TRBD2. The trim removed 5 bases at V and 2 bases at J, leaving 9 bases unmatched. This CDR3 region has 15 residues. Germline-derived CDR1 and CDR2 are SGHTA and FQGNSA. The CDR3 loop reads CASSPRGGSAYEQYV. CDR3 coding DNA: TGTGCCAGCAGCCCCCGCGGGGGAAGTGCCTACGAGCAGTACGTC.